This passage covers 31 T cell receptor beta chains from one sample sequenced in a study of glioma-infiltrating T cells. Using RNA template, CDR3s of TCR alpha and beta were amplified with iRepertoire arm-PCR. TCRdb re-derived calls from the multiplex PCR reads in MiXCR, one entry per CDR3 protein. Among over 120,000 distinct CDR3 sequences listed, 30% to 40% were seen once. Sequences were obtained from glioma tissue, nonneoplastic brain tissue, or PBMCs (not recorded which). The receptors come from a human donor with low-grade glioma or glioblastoma, undergoing nonglioma brain surgery, or in good health (not recorded which).

The chain employs TRBV6-5 and TRBJ1-5, with D possibly matching TRBD1 (6 bases). CDR3 length: 16 amino acids. Germline lookup yields CDR1 MNHEY and CDR2 SVGAGI. V was clipped by 4 bases and J by 3 bases, with 16 bases between them. Here the CDR3 DNA reads TGTGCCAGCAGTTTATTGACCCCAGGGGTCAATCAGCCCCAGCATTTT. It translates to CASSLLTPGVNQPQHF.

The chain uses TRBV7-2 and TRBJ2-4; possible D gene TRBD1, 6 bases. This CDR3 has 12 residues. Germline-derived CDR1 and CDR2 are SGHTA and FQGNSA. Trimming pared 5 bases from V and 9 bases from J, leaving 11 bases between. The CDR3 DNA follows: TGTGCCAGCAGCCTACAGGGTAGCATTCAGTACTTC. This gives the protein CASSLQGSIQYF. Drawing the rest from reference TRBV7-2 and TRBJ2-4, the complete variable domain is GAGVSQSPSNKVTEKGKDVELRCDPISGHTALYWYRQSLGQGLEFLIYFQGNSAPDKSGLPSDRFSAERTGGSVSTLTIQRTQQEDSAVYLCASSLQGSIQYFGAGTRLSVL.

This sequence joins TRBV11-1 and TRBJ2-1; maybe TRBD1 (6 bases). There are 18 residues in the CDR3. With 5 bases removed from V and 0 bases from J, the gap between germline ends came to 20 bases. Germline lookup yields CDR1 SGHAT and CDR2 FQDESV (reference sequence). CDR3 protein: CASSGDTKQPLSYNEQFF. In nucleotides, the CDR3 is TGTGCCAGCAGCGGGGACACCAAACAACCTCTCTCCTACAATGAGCAGTTCTTC. Drawing the rest from reference TRBV11-1 and TRBJ2-1, the complete variable domain is EAEVAQSPRYKITEKSQAVAFWCDPISGHATLYWYRQILGQGPELLVQFQDESVVDDSQLPKDRFSAERLKGVDSTLKIQPAELGDSAMYLCASSGDTKQPLSYNEQFFGPGTRLTVL.

V gene TRBV12-3 or TRBV12-4 combines with J gene TRBJ1-1, with D unclear. The CDR3 contains 13 residues. Trimming took 5 bases from V and 6 from J, leaving 13 bases between them. The CDR3 DNA reads TGTGCCAGCAGTGCCCGAGCGGTCGCTGAAGCTTTCTTT. This sequence encodes CASSARAVAEAFF.

This clonotype was detected only a few times. This chain links TRBV27 with TRBJ2-3, with D uncertain. CDR1 is MNHEY and CDR2 is SMNVEV in the germline V gene (reference sequence). Deletions cut 3 bases from V and 2 bases from J, with 12 bases between. This CDR3 spans 15 amino acids. CDR3 sequence: CASSFLSENTDTQYF. The CDR3, as DNA: TGTGCCAGCAGTTTTCTTTCAGAAAACACAGATACGCAGTATTTT.

The gene calls are TRBV6-1 and TRBJ2-7; D gene uncertain. V was trimmed by 8 bases and J by 3 bases, leaving 8 bases between them. In germline, CDR1 is MNHNS, CDR2 SASEGT. The CDR3 consists of 11 residues. CDR3 protein: CASSDDYEQYF. Here the CDR3 DNA reads TGTGCCAGCTCAGACGACTACGAGCAGTACTTC.

This clonotype was detected only a few times. The V call is TRBV6-1, the J call TRBJ2-2; D is possibly TRBD2 (5 bases). Germline CDR1 is MNHNS and CDR2 is SASEGT. The V end lost 5 bases, the J end lost 2 bases, and 9 bases lay between the germline ends. There are 14 residues in the CDR3. The CDR3 DNA reads TGTGCCAGCAGTTGGGAGAGAAACACCGGGGAGCTGTTTTTT. This translates into CASSWERNTGELFF.

The V gene is TRBV13, the J gene TRBJ2-7; weak D call: TRBD2 (5 bases). Germline-derived CDR1 and CDR2 are PRHDT and FYEKMQ (reference sequence). The CDR3 has 17 amino acids. The germline V and J ends were trimmed by 3 bases and 2 bases, with 20 bases remaining between them. The CDR3 DNA reads as TGTGCCAGCAGCTTCAAAGAGACTACTAAAACCACCTACGAGCAGTACTTC. This sequence encodes CASSFKETTKTTYEQYF.

The chain combines TRBV6-2 or TRBV6-3 with TRBJ2-7; 9 bases map to TRBD2. This CDR3 region has 16 residues. V was clipped by 2 bases and J by 2 bases; unmatched bases: 7. Germline lookup yields CDR1 MNHEY and CDR2 SVGEGT. CDR3 region: CASSYPGLAGTYEQYF. The CDR3 bases are TGTGCCAGCAGTTACCCCGGGCTAGCGGGGACCTACGAGCAGTACTTC.

As to this clonotype: The conserved phenylalanine or tryptophan normally closing the CDR3 is absent here, so this likely arose from a read error. The chain is built from TRBV5-1 and TRBJ1-1; no clear D. The V end lost 4 bases, the J end lost 0 bases, and 13 bases lay between the germline ends. This CDR3 comprises 15 residues. CDR1 is SGHRS and CDR2 is YFSETQ in the germline V gene. CDR3 residues: CASSPEADLNTEAFL. The CDR3 DNA reads TGCGCCAGCAGCCCGGAGGCAGACTTGAACACTGAAGCTTTCCTT.

This clonotype is deemed medium-sized (0.01 to 0.1%). V usage is TRBV28 and J usage is TRBJ1-6; D might be TRBD1 (6 bases). CDR1 and CDR2 from the germline V gene are MDHEN and SYDVKM. The V end was cut by 10 bases, the J end by 9 bases, with 13 bases between. The CDR3 spans 12 residues. As DNA, the CDR3 is TGTGCCACCGGACAGAATAGTTCACCCCTCCACTTT. Amino acids: CATGQNSSPLHF.

This clonotype showed up many times. The chain employs TRBV6-1 and TRBJ2-5, with D possibly matching TRBD2 (5 bases). CDR1 MNHNS and CDR2 SASEGT come from the germline V gene. CDR3 length: 14 residues. Trimming pared 7 bases from V and 1 base from J, leaving 13 bases between. The CDR3 loop is CASNYPRAQETQYF. The DNA of the CDR3 is TGTGCCAGCAACTACCCGCGGGCCCAAGAGACCCAGTACTTC.

The sample holds a few counts of this clonotype. The genes are TRBV18 and TRBJ1-3; D not resolved. There are 15 residues in the CDR3. Germline values: CDR1 KGHSH, CDR2 LQKENI. V lost 2 bases to trimming and J lost 0 bases, with 8 bases between them. The CDR3: CASSPRASSGNTIYF. CDR3 nucleotides: TGTGCCAGCTCACCAAGAGCCTCCTCTGGAAACACCATATATTTT.

This clonotype was detected only a few times. The gene calls are TRBV6-6 and TRBJ2-5; 11 bases line up with TRBD1. The CDR3 covers 16 residues. Germline CDR1 is MNHNY and CDR2 is SVGAGI (reference sequence). J gave up 4 bases and V 2 bases, and 6 bases lay outside the gene matches. CDR3 bases: TGTGCCAGCAGTTACGGACAGGGGGCTAAGGGAGAGACCCAGTACTTC. Protein: CASSYGQGAKGETQYF.

This clonotype was observed a few times. In nucleotides, the CDR3 is TGTGCCAGCAGTTTTGGTTGGAGTCGCCGTATAGCTAACTATGGCTACACCTTC. Its protein product is CASSFGWSRRIANYGYTF. The rearrangement links TRBV28 to TRBJ1-2; no definite D call. The CDR3 spans 18 residues. Germline assignment: CDR1 MDHEN and CDR2 SYDVKM. V dropped 3 bases and J dropped 0 bases, with 20 bases sitting between them.

The chain employs TRBV6-2 or TRBV6-3 and TRBJ1-2, with 7 bases identical to TRBD1. The CDR3 spans 17 residues. V dropped 0 bases and J dropped 3; count of bases not matched to a gene: 10. Germline CDR1 and CDR2: MNHEY and SVGEGT. This chain's CDR3 is CASSYSIEGAIYYGYTF. As DNA, the CDR3 is TGTGCCAGCAGTTACTCGATTGAGGGGGCTATATACTATGGCTACACCTTC.

DNA of the CDR3: TGTGCCAGCAGCCGCCCCGACATCTATGGCTACACCTTC. It is translated as CASSRPDIYGYTF. The chain recombines TRBV12-3 or TRBV12-4 with TRBJ1-2; D uncertain. V gave up 6 bases and J gave up 4 bases, with 12 bases separating them. CDR3 length: 13 residues.

This clonotype was picked up a small number of times. This sequence joins TRBV29-1 and TRBJ2-3; D may be TRBD2 (6 bases). The V and J ends lost 7 bases and 5 bases respectively, with 10 bases between them. The CDR3 runs to 11 residues. Germline V gene data show CDR1 as SQVTM and CDR2 as ANQGSEA. As DNA, the CDR3 is TGCAGCGGGGACTCCGGAGATACGCAGTATTTT. Protein product: CSGDSGDTQYF.

This chain joins TRBV2 and TRBJ2-7; D remains unclear. Trimming removed 6 bases from V and 0 bases from J, with 12 bases in between. Germline CDR1 SNHLY, CDR2 FYNNEI. The CDR3 length is 14 residues. The DNA of the CDR3 is TGTGCCAGCAGATTGGACGGAAGCTCCTACGAGCAGTACTTC. Translated, it gives CASRLDGSSYEQYF.

This clonotype was recorded a few times. The rearrangement joins TRBV5-1 to TRBJ2-2, with 8 bases that match TRBD1. This CDR3 is built from 15 residues. Germline V gene data show CDR1 as SGHRS and CDR2 as YFSETQ. V gave up 4 bases and J gave up 2 bases; unmatched junction bases: 4. The CDR3 sequence is CASSRGQDNTGELFF. CDR3 coding DNA: TGCGCCAGCAGCCGGGGACAGGACAACACCGGGGAGCTGTTTTTT.

In this sample, this clonotype turned up a few times. The chain combines TRBV6-1 with TRBJ2-7; tentatively, D is TRBD2 (6 bases). CDR1 MNHNS and CDR2 SASEGT come from the germline V gene. V lost 11 bases to trimming and J lost 1 base, with 15 bases between them. The CDR3 runs to 13 residues. DNA of the CDR3: TGTGCCGCCGTGAGGGGAGGTTCCTACGAGCAGTACTTC. Its translation is CAAVRGGSYEQYF.

This chain links TRBV19 with TRBJ1-6; no clear D gene. Germline CDR1 LNHDA, CDR2 SQIVND (reference sequence). V lost 5 bases, J lost 5 bases, and 10 bases lay in between. The CDR3 is 14 amino acids. CDR3 in DNA: TGTGCCAGTAGTGACGACCGGAATAATTCACCCCTCCACTTT. It yields the protein CASSDDRNNSPLHF.

This clonotype has more than one count but fewer than ten. Germline is not matched at one junction end, which may reflect a read error. V and J are TRBV7-2 and TRBJ2-4; D possibly matches TRBD1 or TRBD2 (5 bases each). The germline gives CDR1 SGHTA, CDR2 FQGNSA. The CDR3 consists of 16 residues. In DNA form, the CDR3 reads TGTGCCCGCAGCTTGGGGACGGTACTAGCCAAAAACATTCAGTACTTC. Its translation: CARSLGTVLAKNIQYF.

CDR3 amino acids: CAAQRHVQGANYGYTF. DNA for the CDR3: TGTGCCGCGCAGCGGCACGTTCAGGGAGCTAACTATGGCTACACCTTC. The chain joins TRBV6-1 to TRBJ1-2, with a weak D call TRBD1 (5 bases). V dropped 11 bases and J dropped 0 bases, with 22 bases sitting between them. The CDR3 spans 16 residues. Germline lookup yields CDR1 MNHNS and CDR2 SASEGT.

CDR3 coding DNA: TGTGCCAGCAGTTACCCGGGACTAGCGGGGCACAATGAGCAGTTCTTC. Translating it yields CASSYPGLAGHNEQFF. The gene calls are TRBV6-2 or TRBV6-3 and TRBJ2-1; 13 bases align to TRBD2. With V trimmed by 2 bases and J by 5 bases, 3 bases remained unmatched. Germline loops: CDR1 MNHEY, CDR2 SVGEGT. This CDR3 has 16 amino acids.

This clonotype was seen more than once but under ten times. CDR3 region: CASSTVTNGEQFF. The DNA of the CDR3 is TGTGCCAGCAGCACCGTCACTAACGGTGAGCAGTTCTTC. The J gene is TRBJ2-1, the V gene TRBV6-1, with D unresolved. The germline CDR1 and CDR2 sequences are MNHNS and SASEGT. V was trimmed by 6 bases and J by 9 bases, leaving 15 bases between them. This CDR3 has 13 residues.

The rearrangement links TRBV6-1 to TRBJ2-5, with D possibly TRBD2 on 6 matching bases. Germline CDR1 is MNHNS and CDR2 is SASEGT. CDR3 length equals 16 residues. V was pared by 5 bases and J by 5 bases, with 21 bases between. CDR3 sequence reads: CASSSQGTFGPETQYF. As DNA, the CDR3 is TGTGCCAGCAGTTCGCAAGGGACTTTCGGTCCGGAGACCCAGTACTTC.

This chain uses TRBV6-1 with TRBJ2-3; TRBD1 or TRBD2 may be the D gene (5 bases each). The V gene's germline CDR1 is MNHNS and CDR2 SASEGT. The CDR3 has 15 residues. Deletions cut 4 bases from V and 4 bases from J, with 15 bases between. The CDR3 loop reads CASSGRDGLPDTQYF. CDR3 DNA sequence: TGTGCCAGCAGTGGCCGGGACGGTCTGCCAGATACGCAGTATTTT.

The genes are TRBV6-1 and TRBJ2-3; D is unresolved. Germline values: CDR1 MNHNS, CDR2 SASEGT. The CDR3 consists of 14 residues. V lost 5 bases to trimming and J lost 1 base, with 10 bases between them. CDR3 sequence (DNA): TGTGCCAGCAGTCCTTCGACGGGCACAGATACGCAGTATTTT. It codes for CASSPSTGTDTQYF.

In this sample, this clonotype turned up a few times. The V gene is TRBV7-3, the J gene TRBJ2-3; D may be TRBD1 (5 bases). The CDR3 extends over 15 amino acids. V gave up 3 bases and J gave up 0 bases, with 10 bases separating them. CDR1 and CDR2 from the germline V gene are SGHTA and FQGTGA. CDR3 sequence: CASSLTVSSTDTQYF. The CDR3 bases are TGTGCCAGCAGCTTGACAGTTTCTAGCACAGATACGCAGTATTTT.

The V call is TRBV15, the J call TRBJ1-1; a weak D match, TRBD1 (5 bases). Deletions cut 1 base from V and 1 base from J, with 10 bases between. The CDR3 totals 15 residues. Looked up from germline, CDR1 is LNHNV and CDR2 is YYDKDF (reference sequence). The CDR3 here is CATSRGGAQNTEAFF. The CDR3 DNA follows: TGTGCCACCAGCAGAGGAGGGGCTCAGAACACTGAAGCTTTCTTT.